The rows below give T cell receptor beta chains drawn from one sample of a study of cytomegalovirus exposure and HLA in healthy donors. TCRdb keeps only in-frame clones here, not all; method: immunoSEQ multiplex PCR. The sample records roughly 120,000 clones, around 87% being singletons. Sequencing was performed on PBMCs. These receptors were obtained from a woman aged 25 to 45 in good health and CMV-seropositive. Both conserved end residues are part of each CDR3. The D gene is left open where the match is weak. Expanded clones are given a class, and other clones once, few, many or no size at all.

TGTGCCAGCAGCGAGAGGGGGACAGGAACGCATGGCTACACCTTC,CASSERGTGTHGYTF,NA,TRBJ1-2,TRBD1,TRBV9
TGTGCCATCAGTCCCGGGACAGCATCCTACGAGCAGTACTTC,CAISPGTASYEQYF,NA,TRBJ2-7,TRBD1,TRBV10-3
TGTGCCAGCAGTTACTCGAGACTAGCGGTGAACAATGAGCAGTTCTTC,CASSYSRLAVNNEQFF,NA,TRBJ2-1,TRBD2,TRBV6-5
TGTGCCTGGATTGCGGGGGTGGCCGAAGCTTTCTTT,CAWIAGVAEAFF,NA,TRBJ1-1,NA,TRBV30
TGTGCCAGTAGTCCCCCCCAGGGGCTTAGGCCCCGTTCTGGGGCCAACGTCCTGACTTTC,CASSPPQGLRPRSGANVLTF,NA,TRBJ2-6,NA,TRBV19
TGTGCCAGCAGCCCCCGCGCGGGGGATACGCAGTATTTT,CASSPRAGDTQYF,NA,TRBJ2-3,NA,TRBV7-2
TGTGCCAGCAGTTCCGGGACAGGGGGCACTGAAGCTTTCTTT,CASSSGTGGTEAFF,NA,TRBJ1-1,TRBD1,TRBV2
TGTGCCAGCCCCAGTGGACTACTTTACAATGAGCAGTTCTTC,CASPSGLLYNEQFF,NA,TRBJ2-1,NA,TRBV21-1
TGTGCCAGCAGCTTAAGGCCTCAGCGGGGCTCCGGGGAGCTGTTTTTT,CASSLRPQRGSGELFF,NA,TRBJ2-2,TRBD2,TRBV7-2
TGTGCCAGCAGTGATAAAATTGGGGCAGGGACACTTAGCAATCAGCCCCAGCATTTT,CASSDKIGAGTLSNQPQHF,NA,TRBJ1-5,NA,TRBV6-1
TGTGCCTGGGGACAGGGGGAGGGTGGCTATGGCTACACCTTC,CAWGQGEGGYGYTF,NA,TRBJ1-2,TRBD1,TRBV30
TGCGCCAGCAGCCAAGCAGCGGGAGAGTCCTACGAGCAGTACTTC,CASSQAAGESYEQYF,few,TRBJ2-7,TRBD2,TRBV4-1
TGTGCCAGCAGCTTAACTAGCGGAGCCTACGAGCAGTACTTC,CASSLTSGAYEQYF,NA,TRBJ2-7,TRBD2,TRBV7-9
TGTGCCAAAGTAGGCGGGGACCGGGACTCACCATACGAGCAGTACTTC,CAKVGGDRDSPYEQYF,NA,TRBJ2-7,NA,TRBV19
TGTGCCAGCAGCTTGAGACAGGGGGCGGGAGGCTACACCTTC,CASSLRQGAGGYTF,NA,TRBJ1-2,TRBD1,TRBV7-2
TGTGCCAGTAGCCTACTAGCGCTCACCGGGGAGCTGTTTTTT,CASSLLALTGELFF,NA,TRBJ2-2,TRBD2,TRBV19
TGCGCCAGCAGCTTGGGGGGGCAGGATGAGCAGTTCTTC,CASSLGGQDEQFF,NA,TRBJ2-1,NA,TRBV5-1
TGTGCCAGCAGCGGGCAGGGCGAGACGTACACTGAAGCTTTCTTT,CASSGQGETYTEAFF,NA,TRBJ1-1,NA,TRBV2
TGTGCCAGTAGTATCTCCGGACAGCTCAACTATGGCTACACCTTC,CASSISGQLNYGYTF,NA,TRBJ1-2,NA,TRBV19
TGTGCCTGGCGACAGGGGGCATCTGGAAACACCATATATTTT,CAWRQGASGNTIYF,NA,TRBJ1-3,TRBD1,TRBV30
TGTGCCAGCAGCGGGGGCCTAGCGGGAGGGATAGATACGCAGTATTTT,CASSGGLAGGIDTQYF,NA,TRBJ2-3,TRBD2,TRBV5-6
TGCGCCAGCAGCCAAGGGGCGCTGGTTAACACCGGGGAGCTGTTTTTT,CASSQGALVNTGELFF,NA,TRBJ2-2,NA,TRBV4-1
TGTGCCAGTAAAGGACAGGGGCACACCGGGGAGCTGTTTTTT,CASKGQGHTGELFF,NA,TRBJ2-2,TRBD1,TRBV19
TGCAGCGTTACCGGGACTAGCGATTACAATGAGCAGTTCTTC,CSVTGTSDYNEQFF,NA,TRBJ2-1,TRBD2,TRBV29-1
TGTGCCAGCAGCTTATATGGGACTAGCGGGAGCAGCTCCTACAATGAGCAGTTCTTC,CASSLYGTSGSSSYNEQFF,NA,TRBJ2-1,TRBD2,TRBV7-8
TGTGCCAGCAGTGAACGGCGGACTAGCGGCGTGGAGACCCAGTACTTC,CASSERRTSGVETQYF,NA,TRBJ2-5,TRBD2,TRBV2
TGTGCCACCAGCAGAGATTTTGGACTAGCGGGTACAAATGAGCAGTTCTTC,CATSRDFGLAGTNEQFF,NA,TRBJ2-1,TRBD2,TRBV15
TGTGCCAGCAGTGAAGCGTGGGGGCCAAGCGAGACCCAGTACTTC,CASSEAWGPSETQYF,NA,TRBJ2-5,NA,TRBV2
TGTGCCAGCAGCAAACAACAGGGGAAAGAGACCCAGTACTTC,CASSKQQGKETQYF,NA,TRBJ2-5,TRBD1,TRBV5-4
TGTGCCAGTAGTAGATACGGACAGGAAGCCTATGGCTACACCTTC,CASSRYGQEAYGYTF,NA,TRBJ1-2,TRBD1,TRBV19
TGTGCCAGCTCACCCCCTAGCGGGGTCGCCCACGAGCAGTACTTC,CASSPPSGVAHEQYF,NA,TRBJ2-7,TRBD2,TRBV18
TGTGCCAGCAGTGAATTTGGACTAGCGGGAGGCGACGAGACCCAGTACTTC,CASSEFGLAGGDETQYF,NA,TRBJ2-5,TRBD2,TRBV2
TGTGCCAGCAGAGCCGACAGCTATGGCTACACCTTC,CASRADSYGYTF,NA,TRBJ1-2,NA,TRBV6-5
TGTGCCAGCAGCCCGGCCTCTACAGGGCCCTCCACTGAAGCTTTCTTT,CASSPASTGPSTEAFF,NA,TRBJ1-1,NA,TRBV5-4
TGCGCCAGCAGCTTGGGCCGACAGCAGGGAGGAGTTGGGGGCTACACCTTC,CASSLGRQQGGVGGYTF,NA,TRBJ1-2,NA,TRBV5-1
TGTGCCAGCAGTCCCCGGGGAGATACGCAGTATTTT,CASSPRGDTQYF,NA,TRBJ2-3,NA,TRBV2
TGCAGCGCGGGACTTGTAGATGGCTACACCTTC,CSAGLVDGYTF,NA,TRBJ1-2,NA,TRBV29-1
TGTGCCAGTAGTCAGGACTACGAGCAGTACTTC,CASSQDYEQYF,NA,TRBJ2-7,NA,TRBV19
TGCAGCGTTGCCGGGACCACAGGGGGCGACGAGCAGTACTTC,CSVAGTTGGDEQYF,NA,TRBJ2-7,TRBD1,TRBV29-1
TGCGCCACGGGGACTGCGAGAGGAGGTGAGCAGTTCTTC,CATGTARGGEQFF,medium-sized,TRBJ2-1,NA,TRBV10-2
TGTGCCAGCAGCTTCGTGGCGGCCGCCTACGAGCAGTACTTC,CASSFVAAAYEQYF,NA,TRBJ2-7,NA,TRBV5-6
TGTGCCAGCAGTTTTACAGGGTCGATTTATGGCTACACCTTC,CASSFTGSIYGYTF,NA,TRBJ1-2,NA,TRBV2
TGTGCCAGCAGTGAACTCGGTGTTGAGACCCAGTACTTC,CASSELGVETQYF,NA,TRBJ2-5,NA,TRBV2
TGTGCCAGCAGCTTAGCTGGCGGGGGGTCCTACGAGCAGTACTTC,CASSLAGGGSYEQYF,NA,TRBJ2-7,TRBD2,TRBV7-8
TGTGCCAGCAGCGGGTCGCGGGACAGGGATTTCTACGAGCAGTACTTC,CASSGSRDRDFYEQYF,NA,TRBJ2-7,TRBD1,TRBV4-2
TGTGCCAGCAGCAGGGGTAAAGGTCAGCCCCAGCATTTT,CASSRGKGQPQHF,NA,TRBJ1-5,NA,TRBV6-4
TGTGCCAGCAGCGCAGGTGGTTTCCTGACTTTC,CASSAGGFLTF,NA,TRBJ2-6,NA,TRBV9
TGTGCCAGCAGTGACTCCGCGGGGCTCCAAGAGACCCAGTACTTC,CASSDSAGLQETQYF,once,TRBJ2-5,NA,TRBV2
TGTGCCAGCAGCCCCCAACTAGCGGGAGTTAGTCTCGAGCAGTACTTC,CASSPQLAGVSLEQYF,NA,TRBJ2-7,TRBD2,TRBV11-2
TGTGCCAGCAGTTCCTTTCCGGGACAGGGGTCGCAGCCCCAGCATTTT,CASSSFPGQGSQPQHF,NA,TRBJ1-5,TRBD1,TRBV28
TGTGCCAGCAGCCCCCCGAGTGACACCGGGAGGGGAGAGAGATACGAGCAGTACTTC,CASSPPSDTGRGERYEQYF,NA,TRBJ2-7,TRBD2,TRBV7-9
TGTGCCAGTAGTATAGGTCCGACTTCCAATGAGCAGTTCTTC,CASSIGPTSNEQFF,NA,TRBJ2-1,NA,TRBV19